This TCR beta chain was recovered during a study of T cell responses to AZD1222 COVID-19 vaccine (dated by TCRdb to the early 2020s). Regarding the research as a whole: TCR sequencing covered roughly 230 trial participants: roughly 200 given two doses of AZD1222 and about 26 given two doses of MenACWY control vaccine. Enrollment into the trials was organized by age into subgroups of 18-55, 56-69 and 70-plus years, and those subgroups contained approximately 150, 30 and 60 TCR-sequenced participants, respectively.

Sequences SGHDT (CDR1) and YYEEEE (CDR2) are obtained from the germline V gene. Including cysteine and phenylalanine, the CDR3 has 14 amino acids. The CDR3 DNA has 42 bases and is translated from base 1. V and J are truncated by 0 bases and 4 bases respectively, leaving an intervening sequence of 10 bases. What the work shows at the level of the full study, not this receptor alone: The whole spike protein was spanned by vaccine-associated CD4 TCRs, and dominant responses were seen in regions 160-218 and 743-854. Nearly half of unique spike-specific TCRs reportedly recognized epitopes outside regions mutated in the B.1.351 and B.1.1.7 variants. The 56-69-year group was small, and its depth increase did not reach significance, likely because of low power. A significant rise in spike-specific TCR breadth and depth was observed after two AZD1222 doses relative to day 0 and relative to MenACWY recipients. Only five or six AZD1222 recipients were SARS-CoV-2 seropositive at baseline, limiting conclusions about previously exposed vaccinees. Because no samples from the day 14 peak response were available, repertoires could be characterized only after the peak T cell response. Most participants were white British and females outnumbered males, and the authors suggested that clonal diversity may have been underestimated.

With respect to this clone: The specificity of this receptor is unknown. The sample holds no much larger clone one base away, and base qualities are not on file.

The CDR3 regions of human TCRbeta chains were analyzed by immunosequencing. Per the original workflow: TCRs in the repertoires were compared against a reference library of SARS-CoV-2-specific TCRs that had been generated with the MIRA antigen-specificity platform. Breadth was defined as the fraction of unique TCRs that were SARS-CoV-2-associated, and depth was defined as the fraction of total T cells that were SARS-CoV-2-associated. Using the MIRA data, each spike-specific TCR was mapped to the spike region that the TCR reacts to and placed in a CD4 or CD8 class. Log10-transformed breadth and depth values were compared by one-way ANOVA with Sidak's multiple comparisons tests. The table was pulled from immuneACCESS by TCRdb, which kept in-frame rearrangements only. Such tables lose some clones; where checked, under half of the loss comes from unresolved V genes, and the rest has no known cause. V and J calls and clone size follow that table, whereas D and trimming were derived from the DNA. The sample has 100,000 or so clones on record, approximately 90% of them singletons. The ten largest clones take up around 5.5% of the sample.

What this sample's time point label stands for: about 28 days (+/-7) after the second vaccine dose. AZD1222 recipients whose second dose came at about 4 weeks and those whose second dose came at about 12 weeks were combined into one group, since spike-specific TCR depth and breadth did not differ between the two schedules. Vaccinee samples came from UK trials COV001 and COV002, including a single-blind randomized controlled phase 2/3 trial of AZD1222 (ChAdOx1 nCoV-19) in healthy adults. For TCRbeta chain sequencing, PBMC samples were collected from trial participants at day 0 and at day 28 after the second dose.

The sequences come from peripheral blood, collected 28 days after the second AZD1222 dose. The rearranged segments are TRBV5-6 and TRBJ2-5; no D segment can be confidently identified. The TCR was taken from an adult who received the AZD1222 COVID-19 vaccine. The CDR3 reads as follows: CASSLVDTGETQYF. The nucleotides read TGTGCCAGCAGCTTGGTGGATACTGGAGAGACCCAGTACTTC.